This T cell receptor (beta chain) was recorded in a study of OX40 agonist ivuxolimab in advanced cancers. Profiling relied on immunoSEQ multiplex PCR, and the TCRdb table lists in-frame clones only, not all of them. This sample has about 68,000 clones; roughly four fifths occur once, and the top ten carry 9.5% to 13%. This receptor was identified in an adult with an advanced solid tumor such as melanoma, head and neck, liver or kidney cancer. Sequencing used CD4+ or CD8+ T cells sorted from blood, obtained in a trial of the OX40 agonist ivuxolimab.

DNA for the CDR3: TGTGCCAGCAGTTTAGGTCCCTCCTCGCGGCAGTTCTTC. It translates to CASSLGPSSRQFF. V and J are TRBV27 and TRBJ2-1; D unresolved. This CDR3 comprises 13 residues. Trimming cost V 2 bases and J 12 bases, with 14 bases left between them. CDR1 is MNHEY and CDR2 is SMNVEV in the germline V gene (reference sequence).